One sample yielded the 27 T cell receptor beta chains listed below, sequenced in a study of regulatory T cells in long-lasting Graves disease. Both iRepertoire HTBI primers and Arm-PCR of CDR3 regions were used to build the TCR beta libraries. TCRdb used MiXCR to reprocess the multiplex PCR reads, holding one entry per CDR3 protein. The sample yields 420,000 or so distinct CDR3 sequences, roughly 17% seen once. Time point described: newly diagnosed GD, antithyroid drugs for less than 3 months. Scientists built the TCR library using RNA that was extracted from PBMCs. This sample also appeared in a second study, on T cells in Graves' hyperthyroidism and ophthalmopathy.

The sequencing here drew on peripheral blood mononuclear cells (PBMCs), taken at new diagnosis, from a patient treated with antithyroid drugs. The receptors derive from a woman aged 18-29 years with Graves disease.

V and J are TRBV7-6 and TRBJ1-1, with D tentatively TRBD1 (5 bases). CDR1 is SGHVS and CDR2 is FNYEAQ in the germline V gene. The CDR3 is 13 amino acids. V was pared by 4 bases and J by 4 bases, with 10 bases between. The DNA for the CDR3 is TGTGCCAGCAGCTCCAGGGTTAGCACTGAAGCTTTCTTT. Its protein is CASSSRVSTEAFF.

In this sample, this clonotype turned up a few times. The chain employs TRBV6-1 and TRBJ1-2, with a weak D call TRBD1 (5 bases). Germline loops: CDR1 MNHNS, CDR2 SASEGT. The CDR3 has 12 residues. With 7 bases removed from V and 4 bases from J, the gap between germline ends came to 10 bases. CDR3 amino acids: CASKRDGYGYTF. CDR3 nucleotides: TGTGCCAGCAAGAGGGACGGCTATGGCTACACCTTC.

This clonotype was counted at least ten times. The J gene is TRBJ1-2, the V gene TRBV5-1; TRBD1 aligns across 12 bases. The germline V gene has CDR1 SGHRS and CDR2 YFSETQ. V trimming: 0 bases; J trimming: 4 bases; junction bases outside the gene matches: 4. The CDR3 is 16 residues long. The CDR3 loop is CASSLEGQGARYGYTF. The CDR3 coding sequence is TGCGCCAGCAGCTTGGAGGGACAGGGGGCCCGCTATGGCTACACCTTC.

The rearrangement joins TRBV12-3 or TRBV12-4 to TRBJ1-5; tentative D call: TRBD1 (5 bases). The CDR3 has 15 residues. V shed 3 bases and J shed 2 bases, with 11 bases lying between them. The CDR3 loop is CASSFTGARNQPQHF. The DNA of the CDR3 is TGTGCCAGCAGTTTTACAGGCGCCCGCAATCAGCCCCAGCATTTT.

This clonotype came up many times. This chain links TRBV28 with TRBJ2-7; 10 bases fit TRBD1. Trimming cost V 0 bases and J 1 base; bases outside gene matches: 3. The CDR3 runs to 16 residues. The germline gives CDR1 MDHEN, CDR2 SYDVKM. CDR3 DNA sequence: TGTGCCAGCAGTTTATGGGACAGGGGGGGGTCCTACGAGCAGTACTTC. This sequence encodes CASSLWDRGGSYEQYF.

V is TRBV11-3 and J is TRBJ2-2, with TRBD2 matching 9 bases. The V segment lost 5 bases and the J segment 1 base; nucleotides outside the gene matches: 11. The CDR3 spans 18 residues. The germline V gene has CDR1 SGHNT and CDR2 YENEEA. Here the CDR3 reads CASSPQTSGLKNTGELFF. The CDR3 DNA follows: TGTGCCAGCAGCCCCCAGACTAGCGGACTCAAGAACACCGGGGAGCTGTTTTTT.

There are many counts of this clonotype. The chain is built from TRBV15 and TRBJ2-5, with D possibly TRBD1 on 6 matching bases. From germline, CDR1 is LNHNV and CDR2 YYDKDF (reference sequence). Trimming shortened V by 0 bases and J by 2 bases, and 19 bases separated the two germline ends. The CDR3 loop spans 18 amino acids. DNA for the CDR3: TGTGCCACCAGCAGAGATCCAGGGGCAGGCACTCAGCAAGAGACCCAGTACTTC. Translated, it gives CATSRDPGAGTQQETQYF.

J is TRBJ1-2 and V is TRBV4-1; no clear D. CDR1 and CDR2 from the germline V gene are MGHRA and YSYEKL. Trimming took off 3 bases at V and 1 base at J, with 9 bases between the two ends. This CDR3 has 14 residues. In nucleotides, the CDR3 is TGCGCCAGCAGCCAGGACGGCCTTAACTATGGCTACACCTTC. Translating gives CASSQDGLNYGYTF.

The CDR3 here is CASSHGTSGTHWEQFF. CDR3 bases: TGTGCCAGCAGCCACGGGACTAGCGGGACCCACTGGGAGCAGTTCTTC. V is TRBV28 and J is TRBJ2-1; 13 positions match TRBD2. Germline-derived CDR1 and CDR2 are MDHEN and SYDVKM. The CDR3 is 16 residues long. The V and J ends lost 6 bases and 10 bases, in that order; junction bases with no gene match: 12.

Turning to this clonotype: A much larger clone lies a single base off, so this may be a read error. The chain recombines TRBV6-9 with TRBJ2-3; perhaps D is TRBD1 or TRBD2 (5 bases each). This CDR3 is built from 15 residues. Germline CDR1 reads MNHGY; CDR2 reads SVAAGI. V dropped 4 bases and J dropped 2 bases, with 13 bases sitting between them. Written as DNA, the CDR3 is TGTGCCAGCAGTTCCGTGGTGGGACCCACAGATACGCAGTATTTT. Translated: CASSSVVGPTDTQYF.

This clonotype was detected ten times or more. The J gene is TRBJ2-2, the V gene TRBV28; D not resolved. The CDR3 runs to 13 residues. The V gene lost 3 bases and the J gene lost 2 bases, with 4 bases spanning the gap. In germline, CDR1 is MDHEN, CDR2 SYDVKM. CDR3 DNA: TGTGCCAGCAGTTTTAGAAACACCGGGGAGCTGTTTTTT. It specifies CASSFRNTGELFF.

This clonotype was found a few times. This may stem from a read error, because a much larger clone lies one nucleotide away. The V and J genes are TRBV6-1 and TRBJ2-1; 14 bases are a match to TRBD2. CDR3 length: 17 residues. The germline V gene has CDR1 MNHNS and CDR2 SASEGT. The CDR3 loop reads CASRGLAGVSSYNERFF. As DNA, the CDR3 is TGTGCCAGCAGGGGACTAGCGGGAGTCAGCTCCTACAATGAGCGGTTCTTC.

This clonotype has a count of ten or more. This chain joins TRBV7-9 and TRBJ1-4; D ambiguous. The CDR3 is made up of 17 amino acids. Trimming took 1 base from V and 4 from J, leaving 16 bases between them. Germline lookup yields CDR1 SEHNR and CDR2 FQNEAQ (reference sequence). The CDR3 reads CASSLGAPLENNEKLFF. The CDR3 nucleotides read TGTGCCAGCAGCTTAGGGGCGCCCCTCGAAAATAATGAAAAACTGTTTTTT.

This clonotype came up many times. This chain uses TRBV27 with TRBJ2-7; 7 nucleotides match TRBD2. From germline, CDR1 is MNHEY and CDR2 SMNVEV (reference sequence). After removal of 3 bases from V and 3 bases from J, the junction contained 5 bases not matched to a gene. This CDR3 has 14 amino acids. The CDR3 is CASSFRREIYEQYF. The CDR3 DNA reads as TGTGCCAGCAGTTTCCGGCGGGAGATCTACGAGCAGTACTTC.

The CDR3 bases are TGTGCCAGCAGCCTCGAAGCCAAAAACATTCAGTACTTC. Amino acids: CASSLEAKNIQYF. The rearrangement joins TRBV11-3 to TRBJ2-4, with unresolved D. The CDR3 has 13 residues. Germline V gene sequence: CDR1 SGHNT, CDR2 YENEEA. The V end lost 5 bases, the J end lost 0 bases, and 5 bases lay between the germline ends.

This clonotype showed up many times. This rearrangement joins TRBV7-6 to TRBJ2-1; either TRBD1 or TRBD2 may fit D (5 bases each). V shed 5 bases and J shed 9 bases, with 14 bases lying between them. The CDR3 sequence is 13 residues long. CDR1 and CDR2 (germline): SGHVS, FNYEAQ. The CDR3: CASSRGDAAEQFF. CDR3 sequence (DNA): TGTGCCAGCAGCCGTGGGGACGCAGCTGAGCAGTTCTTC.

This clonotype was observed at least ten times. The J gene is TRBJ2-1, the V gene TRBV2; possibly TRBD2 for D (6 bases). Between the trimmed V and J ends, which lost 6 bases and 0 bases, there was a span of 12 bases. Germline CDR1 is SNHLY and CDR2 is FYNNEI. This CDR3 is 15 amino acids long. The DNA of the CDR3 is TGTGCCAGCAGGACCGGGAGAGCCTCCTACAATGAGCAGTTCTTC. Translating gives CASRTGRASYNEQFF.

This clonotype was counted ten times or more. V usage is TRBV6-2 or TRBV6-3 and J usage is TRBJ2-3, with D perhaps TRBD2 (8 bases). V lost 2 bases and J lost 0, with 18 bases in between. CDR3 size: 18 residues. Germline-derived CDR1 and CDR2 are MNHEY and SVGEGT. CDR3 protein: CASSYPLGRGQSTDTQYF. The CDR3 coding sequence is TGTGCCAGCAGTTACCCACTCGGGAGGGGACAGAGCACAGATACGCAGTATTTT.

This clonotype was counted many times. This sequence joins TRBV6-2 or TRBV6-3 and TRBJ2-3; 10 bases agree with TRBD2. Trimming removed 3 bases from V and 6 bases from J; junction bases left unmatched: 9. Germline lookup yields CDR1 MNHEY and CDR2 SVGEGT. The CDR3 has 16 residues. As DNA, the CDR3 is TGTGCCAGCAGTTATTGGGCTAGCGGGAGTGCGGATACGCAGTATTTT. Its protein is CASSYWASGSADTQYF.

This clonotype was counted between two and nine times. The V call is TRBV2, the J call TRBJ2-7, with no clear D. Germline V gene sequence: CDR1 SNHLY, CDR2 FYNNEI. This CDR3 is 17 amino acids long. V lost 1 base to trimming and J lost 0 bases, with 16 bases between them. CDR3 protein: CASSEGLERGTSYEQYF. The CDR3 coding sequence is TGTGCCAGCAGTGAAGGTCTCGAGCGCGGCACCTCCTACGAGCAGTACTTC.

The chain is built from TRBV11-2 and TRBJ2-2; no clear D gene. From germline, CDR1 is SGHAT and CDR2 FQNNGV. This CDR3 region has 14 residues. Trimming cost V 3 bases and J 5 bases, with 10 bases left between them. The CDR3 DNA reads TGTGCCAGCAGCTTCGTTGGCAGGACCGGGGAGCTGTTTTTT. Translated, it gives CASSFVGRTGELFF. Full variable domain (remainder filled in from reference TRBV11-2 and TRBJ2-2): EAGVAQSPRYKIIEKRQSVAFWCNPISGHATLYWYQQILGQGPKLLIQFQNNGVVDDSQLPKDRFSAERLKGVDSTLKIQPAKLEDSAVYLCASSFVGRTGELFFGEGSRLTVL.

This clonotype was picked up a small number of times. This chain links TRBV6-2 or TRBV6-3 with TRBJ2-3; D gene ambiguous. V was trimmed by 5 bases and J by 2 bases, leaving 17 bases between them. Germline V gene lookup returns CDR1 MNHEY and CDR2 SVGEGT. The CDR3 spans 16 residues. In DNA form, the CDR3 reads TGTGCCAGCAGTGACCCGGACCGCTCGACCACAGATACGCAGTATTTT. It is translated as CASSDPDRSTTDTQYF.

In its sample, this clonotype was seen many times. V and J are TRBV15 and TRBJ2-5; 8 bases line up with TRBD1. With V trimmed by 2 bases and J by 2 bases, 16 bases remained unmatched. CDR3 size: 19 residues. Germline V CDR1 and CDR2: LNHNV, YYDKDF (reference sequence). The CDR3 region is CATSRRFPLLGQAQETQYF. CDR3 nucleotide sequence: TGTGCCACCAGCAGACGTTTTCCTCTCCTGGGACAGGCTCAAGAGACCCAGTACTTC. The full variable domain, completed using reference TRBV15 and TRBJ2-5, is DAMVIQNPRYQVTQFGKPVTLSCSQTLNHNVMYWYQQKSSQAPKLLFHYYDKDFNNEADTPDNFQSRRPNTSFCFLDIRSPGLGDTAMYLCATSRRFPLLGQAQETQYFGPGTRLLVL.

The J gene is TRBJ2-1, the V gene TRBV7-9, with TRBD2 matching over 7 bases. This CDR3 spans 17 amino acids. Germline assignment: CDR1 SEHNR and CDR2 FQNEAQ (reference sequence). V dropped 5 bases and J dropped 2; count of bases not matched to a gene: 12. The CDR3 bases are TGTGCCAGCAGCCGAACTAGGGGACTACTAACCTACAATGAGCAGTTCTTC. Its protein product is CASSRTRGLLTYNEQFF.

This clonotype was seen at least ten times. The chain carries TRBV11-3 and TRBJ2-1, with D tentatively TRBD2 (6 bases). Germline CDR1 is SGHNT and CDR2 is YENEEA. CDR3 length equals 14 residues. The V gene lost 5 bases and the J gene lost 10 bases, with 18 bases spanning the gap. CDR3 amino acids: CASSVRGTSIEQFF. The CDR3 nucleotides read TGTGCCAGCAGCGTTAGGGGAACTAGCATCGAGCAGTTCTTC.

The chain joins TRBV19 to TRBJ1-1; 7 nucleotides match TRBD1. Per the germline V gene, CDR1 is LNHDA and CDR2 is SQIVND (reference sequence). V was clipped by 7 bases and J by 6 bases; unmatched bases: 8. The CDR3 has 13 amino acids. CDR3: CASTTPGQAEAFF. DNA of the CDR3: TGTGCCAGTACCACACCTGGACAGGCTGAAGCTTTCTTT.

J is TRBJ2-1 and V is TRBV5-5, with D tentatively TRBD1 or TRBD2 (6 bases each). The CDR3 is made up of 15 amino acids. V gave up 0 bases and J gave up 5 bases, with 12 bases separating them. Looked up from germline, CDR1 is SGHKS and CDR2 is YYEKEE (reference sequence). CDR3 in DNA: TGTGCCAGCAGCTTGGATCCGGGGGCCCACAATGAGCAGTTCTTC. It specifies CASSLDPGAHNEQFF.